This entry lists 32 T cell receptor beta chains sequenced from one sample in a study of blood T cell repertoires in COVID-19. The data were produced by immunoSEQ multiplex PCR, yet TCRdb's version contains in-frame clones alone and is incomplete. The sample records some 180,000 clones, almost 90% being singletons. The sample comprised peripheral blood. The receptor set was obtained from a man between 45 and 60 years old with acute or convalescent COVID-19.

Here the CDR3 DNA reads TGCGCCAGCAGCAAGGACAGGGAAGGAAACACCATATATTTT. Translated, it gives CASSKDREGNTIYF. The chain links TRBV5-1 to TRBJ1-3, with 8 bases lining up with TRBD1. Germline assignment: CDR1 SGHRS and CDR2 YFSETQ. V lost 4 bases and J lost 4; bases outside the gene matches: 4. The CDR3 sequence is 14 residues long.

This clone was detected a few times. This rearrangement joins TRBV7-9 to TRBJ2-2, with TRBD1 matching over 7 bases. Germline-derived CDR1 and CDR2 are SEHNR and FQNEAQ (reference sequence). V lost 7 bases, J lost 0 bases, and 11 bases stayed unmatched. The CDR3 covers 17 residues. CDR3 loop: CASNLRQGETNTGELFF. CDR3 DNA: TGTGCCAGCAACCTCCGGCAGGGGGAAACGAACACCGGGGAGCTGTTTTTT.

Only a few counts were recorded for this clone. This chain links TRBV7-9 with TRBJ1-6; D is undetermined. The V end lost 1 base, the J end lost 0 bases, and 10 bases lay between the germline ends. CDR1 is SEHNR, CDR2 FQNEAQ, per germline (reference sequence). CDR3 length equals 17 residues. DNA for the CDR3: TGTGCCAGCAGCTTAGGCCCATCGGGCTCCTATAATTCACCCCTCCACTTT. It yields the protein CASSLGPSGSYNSPLHF.

The chain combines TRBV2 with TRBJ1-4, with D uncertain. The V gene lost 0 bases and the J gene lost 4 bases, with 9 bases spanning the gap. Germline lookup yields CDR1 SNHLY and CDR2 FYNNEI. CDR3 length: 15 residues. The CDR3 coding sequence is TGTGCCAGCAGTGAAGCAGGGAGGCGTAATGAAAAACTGTTTTTT. It yields the protein CASSEAGRRNEKLFF.

A single count supports this clone. This chain joins TRBV5-1 and TRBJ2-2; tentatively, D is TRBD2 (7 bases). There are 17 residues in the CDR3. CDR1 and CDR2 from the germline V gene are SGHRS and YFSETQ. V shed 3 bases and J shed 4 bases, with 19 bases lying between them. The CDR3 DNA reads TGCGCCAGCAGCTCGGTGGTTCGGGCGGGGGCCACCGGGGAGCTGTTTTTT. This sequence encodes CASSSVVRAGATGELFF.

This clone has just one count. In DNA form, the CDR3 reads TGTGCCAGCAGTGAACGATTAGCGGGGGGGCAATACGAGCAGTACGTC. This encodes CASSERLAGGQYEQYV. The rearrangement uses TRBV6-1 and TRBJ2-7, with 11 nucleotides matching TRBD2. The CDR3 loop spans 16 amino acids. Germline V CDR1 and CDR2: MNHNS, SASEGT. J was trimmed by 4 bases and V by 2 bases; bases with no gene match: 7.

The chain uses TRBV7-2 and TRBJ2-2; D remains unclear. CDR1 is SGHTA and CDR2 is FQGNSA in the germline V gene. V was trimmed by 4 bases and J by 0 bases, leaving 12 bases between them. There are 16 residues in the CDR3. CDR3 sequence: CASSSSPQTNTGELFF. The CDR3, as DNA: TGTGCCAGCAGCTCTTCACCGCAGACGAACACCGGGGAGCTGTTTTTT. Using reference TRBV7-2 and TRBJ2-2 for the parts outside the CDR3, the full variable domain is GAGVSQSPSNKVTEKGKDVELRCDPISGHTALYWYRQSLGQGLEFLIYFQGNSAPDKSGLPSDRFSAERTGGSVSTLTIQRTQQEDSAVYLCASSSSPQTNTGELFFGEGSRLTVL.

The V and J genes are TRBV28 and TRBJ1-5, with D possibly TRBD1 on 5 matching bases. Trimming pared 6 bases from V and 0 bases from J, leaving 12 bases between. Germline V CDR1 and CDR2: MDHEN, SYDVKM. This CDR3 is 15 amino acids long. CDR3 coding DNA: TGTGCCAGCAGACCCGGGGGAAATAGCAATCAGCCCCAGCATTTT. Translated, it gives CASRPGGNSNQPQHF.

This clone was observed a few times. This sequence joins TRBV5-1 and TRBJ2-5; D is uncertain. This CDR3 comprises 12 residues. Germline assignment: CDR1 SGHRS and CDR2 YFSETQ. Trimming took 4 bases from V and 2 from J, leaving 6 bases between them. As DNA, the CDR3 is TGCGCCAGCAGCCTCTCGCAAGAGACCCAGTACTTC. Amino acids: CASSLSQETQYF.

The chain joins TRBV28 to TRBJ2-5, with 9 positions matching TRBD2. CDR1 and CDR2 from the germline V gene are MDHEN and SYDVKM. The CDR3 length is 17 residues. With V trimmed by 2 bases and J by 5 bases, 12 bases remained unmatched. CDR3 protein: CASSLGLSGGLGETQYF. In DNA, the CDR3 is TGTGCCAGCAGTTTAGGGTTGAGCGGGGGGTTAGGTGAGACCCAGTACTTC.

The V call is TRBV19, the J call TRBJ1-5, with D possibly matching TRBD1 (6 bases). Germline V CDR1 and CDR2: LNHDA, SQIVND (reference sequence). CDR3 size: 15 residues. The V end lost 1 base, the J end lost 9 bases, and 16 bases lay between the germline ends. The CDR3 nucleotides read TGTGCCAGTAGTATAGGGGGCAGGGGCAGGCGGCCCCAGCATTTT. It encodes CASSIGGRGRRPQHF.

J is TRBJ1-2 and V is TRBV7-9; 9 nucleotides match TRBD1. This CDR3 has 17 amino acids. J gave up 8 bases and V 1 base, and 14 bases lay outside the gene matches. CDR1 and CDR2 from the germline V gene are SEHNR and FQNEAQ (reference sequence). The CDR3 loop reads CASSLGGGYRGQEGYTF. The CDR3 region has the DNA TGTGCCAGCAGCTTAGGAGGAGGGTACAGGGGGCAAGAGGGCTACACCTTC.

The chain links TRBV24-1 to TRBJ1-5; 10 nucleotides line up with TRBD1. Germline assignment: CDR1 KGHDR and CDR2 SFDVKD. CDR3 length: 17 amino acids. The J segment lost 6 bases and the V segment lost 4 bases, leaving 11 bases of the junction unmatched. CDR3 region: CATSDSRWDRGGQPQHF. As DNA, the CDR3 is TGTGCCACCAGTGACTCGAGATGGGACAGGGGTGGTCAGCCCCAGCATTTT.

The chain combines TRBV5-4 with TRBJ1-2; no clear D gene. V lost 1 base and J 2 bases, leaving 6 bases between the germline ends. From germline, CDR1 is SGHNT and CDR2 YYREEE (reference sequence). CDR3 length equals 13 residues. The CDR3 sequence is CASSLRRNYGYTF. As DNA, the CDR3 is TGTGCCAGCAGCTTGCGCCGGAACTATGGCTACACCTTC.

This chain connects TRBV19 to TRBJ1-1; D might be TRBD1 (5 bases). Per the germline V gene, CDR1 is LNHDA and CDR2 is SQIVND (reference sequence). V lost 5 bases, J lost 1 base, and 8 bases lay in between. This CDR3 has 13 residues. In nucleotides, the CDR3 is TGTGCCAGTAGTGCACAGGCGAACACTGAAGCTTTCTTT. Its protein is CASSAQANTEAFF.

This clone was counted once. The gene calls are TRBV6-2 or TRBV6-3 and TRBJ1-1; D possibly corresponds to TRBD1 (5 bases). V was pared by 4 bases and J by 4 bases, with 19 bases between. Per germline, CDR1 MNHEY and CDR2 SVGEGT. The CDR3 spans 16 residues. This CDR3 is CASSSPGRAGSTEAFF. CDR3 DNA sequence: TGTGCCAGCAGTTCCCCCGGCAGGGCAGGGTCCACTGAAGCTTTCTTT.

The rearrangement links TRBV27 to TRBJ2-7, with D perhaps TRBD1 (6 bases). Germline CDR1 MNHEY, CDR2 SMNVEV (reference sequence). Trimming stripped 5 bases from V and 2 bases from J, with 13 bases between. There are 14 residues in the CDR3. In DNA, the CDR3 is TGTGCCAGCAGTCCACACAGGGAGCCCTACGAGCAGTACTTC. Translated, it gives CASSPHREPYEQYF.

The J gene is TRBJ2-5, the V gene TRBV3-1 (or the pseudogene TRBV3-2); 8 bases are a match to TRBD1. This CDR3 has 14 residues. CDR1 is LGHDT, CDR2 YNNKEL, per germline (reference sequence). The V gene end was trimmed by 4 bases and the J gene end by 5 bases; junction bases not matched to a gene: 6. This CDR3 reads CASSLRTGWETQYF. Written as DNA, the CDR3 is TGTGCCAGCAGCCTCCGGACAGGGTGGGAGACCCAGTACTTC.

This chain uses TRBV20-1 with TRBJ1-2, with D hard to call. The CDR3 contains 10 residues. The germline CDR1 and CDR2 sequences are DFQATT and SNEGSKA (reference sequence). Trimming removed 7 bases at V and 2 bases at J, with 5 bases between. This CDR3 is CSDSNYGYTF. The CDR3 region has the DNA TGCAGTGACAGCAACTATGGCTACACCTTC.

The chain links TRBV4-3 to TRBJ1-6, with D perhaps TRBD1 (6 bases). Germline V gives CDR1 LGHNA, CDR2 YSLEER. This CDR3 comprises 16 residues. V was cut by 0 bases and J by 9 bases, with 15 bases left in between. The CDR3 sequence is CASSQDRRGAVSPLHF. The CDR3 nucleotides are TGCGCCAGCAGCCAAGACCGTCGGGGGGCGGTTTCACCCCTCCACTTT.

CDR3 residues: CATPPEGVAGTGELFF. The DNA of the CDR3 is TGTGCCACCCCACCGGAAGGGGTCGCTGGCACCGGGGAGCTGTTTTTT. The chain uses TRBV13 and TRBJ2-2, with D tentatively TRBD1 (5 bases). The germline V gene has CDR1 PRHDT and CDR2 FYEKMQ (reference sequence). The CDR3 runs 16 residues. The germline V and J ends were trimmed by 10 bases and 4 bases, with 22 bases remaining between them.

This sequence joins TRBV11-3 and TRBJ2-2, with TRBD2 identical over 8 bases. The CDR3 extends over 13 amino acids. Germline V gene sequence: CDR1 SGHNT, CDR2 YENEEA. Losses at the gene ends were 7 bases for V and 6 bases for J; bases not matched to a gene: 4. For the CDR3, the DNA is TGTGCCAGCAACCGGGAGGGCTCCGGGGAGCTGTTTTTT. This sequence encodes CASNREGSGELFF.

This clone has a handful of counts. This chain connects TRBV4-1 to TRBJ1-5; D not certain. Per the germline V gene, CDR1 is MGHRA and CDR2 is YSYEKL. V was clipped by 0 bases and J by 7 bases, with 13 bases between them. This CDR3 comprises 15 residues. The CDR3 DNA sequence: TGCGCCAGCAGCCAAGATAGTACGGGGAGACAGCCCCAGCATTTT. Its protein is CASSQDSTGRQPQHF.

The chain recombines TRBV28 with TRBJ2-4; no firm D call. Germline CDR1 and CDR2: MDHEN and SYDVKM. V was shortened by 2 bases and J by 1 base, with 12 bases between the two germline ends. The CDR3 runs 16 residues. The CDR3 loop is CASSLVIIGAKNIQYF. The CDR3 bases are TGTGCCAGCAGTTTAGTAATTATCGGGGCCAAAAACATTCAGTACTTC.

This chain links TRBV6-5 with TRBJ2-7, with 8 bases fitting TRBD1. This CDR3 is 16 amino acids long. CDR1 and CDR2 (germline): MNHEY, SVGAGI. V lost 1 base, J lost 5 bases, and 10 bases stayed unmatched. The CDR3 sequence: CASSYFGRGRLNEQYF. In nucleotides, the CDR3 is TGTGCCAGCAGTTACTTTGGCAGGGGGCGTCTAAACGAGCAGTACTTC.

The V call is TRBV5-1, the J call TRBJ1-6; 7 nucleotides align to TRBD1. The CDR3 extends over 16 amino acids. Germline V gives CDR1 SGHRS, CDR2 YFSETQ. Trimming removed 0 bases from V and 10 bases from J; junction bases left unmatched: 10. CDR3 coding DNA: TGCGCCAGCAGCTTGGAATTGGGACAGATTCGGTCACCCCTCCACTTT. It translates to CASSLELGQIRSPLHF.

This clone has only a few counts. The chain carries TRBV30 and TRBJ2-6, with D maybe TRBD1 (5 bases). There are 14 residues in the CDR3. V gave up 2 bases and J gave up 2 bases, with 7 bases separating them. Germline-derived CDR1 and CDR2 are GTSNPN and SVGIG (reference sequence). The CDR3 loop is CAWSRGPGANVLTF. The DNA for the CDR3 is TGTGCCTGGAGTAGGGGCCCTGGGGCCAACGTCCTGACTTTC.

The CDR3 sequence: CASSQGQGAYGYTF. The CDR3 DNA reads TGTGCCAGCAGCCAAGGACAGGGGGCCTATGGCTACACCTTC. The chain uses TRBV3-1 (or the pseudogene TRBV3-2) and TRBJ1-2; 10 positions agree with TRBD1. The CDR3 runs 14 residues. J lost 4 bases, V lost 1 base, and 0 bases had no gene match. Germline V gene data show CDR1 as LGHDT and CDR2 as YNNKEL (reference sequence).

The V gene is TRBV25-1, the J gene TRBJ2-5; maybe TRBD2 (6 bases). CDR3 length: 14 residues. Germline loops: CDR1 MGHDK, CDR2 SYGVNS. V shed 3 bases and J shed 1 base, with 9 bases lying between them. The CDR3 protein is CASSDAGIQETQYF. The CDR3 region has the DNA TGTGCCAGCAGTGACGCGGGAATCCAAGAGACCCAGTACTTC.

This clone was seen a handful of times. The chain has TRBV6-5 and TRBJ1-1; TRBD1 might be the D (5 bases). V lost 2 bases to trimming and J lost 5 bases, with 12 bases between them. The V gene's germline CDR1 is MNHEY and CDR2 SVGAGI. This CDR3 is built from 14 residues. The CDR3 coding sequence is TGTGCCAGCAGTTACCAGGGAAAGAGGACTGAAGCTTTCTTT. Translated, it gives CASSYQGKRTEAFF.

The chain couples TRBV10-3 to TRBJ2-7, with 11 bases that match TRBD1. After removal of 7 bases from V and 5 bases from J, the junction contained 1 base not matched to a gene. The CDR3 runs 12 residues. Germline assignment: CDR1 ENHRY and CDR2 SYGVKD. The DNA for the CDR3 is TGTGCCATCAAGGGACAGGGGGACGAGCAGTACGTC. Its protein is CAIKGQGDEQYV.

The table lists this clone with a few counts. The J gene is TRBJ1-5, the V gene TRBV6-2 or TRBV6-3; D ambiguous. This CDR3 region has 13 residues. V was pared by 3 bases and J by 0 bases, with 3 bases between. The germline gives CDR1 MNHEY, CDR2 SVGEGT. CDR3 in amino acids: CASSYYSNQPQHF. The CDR3 region has the DNA TGTGCCAGCAGTTATTATAGCAATCAGCCCCAGCATTTT.